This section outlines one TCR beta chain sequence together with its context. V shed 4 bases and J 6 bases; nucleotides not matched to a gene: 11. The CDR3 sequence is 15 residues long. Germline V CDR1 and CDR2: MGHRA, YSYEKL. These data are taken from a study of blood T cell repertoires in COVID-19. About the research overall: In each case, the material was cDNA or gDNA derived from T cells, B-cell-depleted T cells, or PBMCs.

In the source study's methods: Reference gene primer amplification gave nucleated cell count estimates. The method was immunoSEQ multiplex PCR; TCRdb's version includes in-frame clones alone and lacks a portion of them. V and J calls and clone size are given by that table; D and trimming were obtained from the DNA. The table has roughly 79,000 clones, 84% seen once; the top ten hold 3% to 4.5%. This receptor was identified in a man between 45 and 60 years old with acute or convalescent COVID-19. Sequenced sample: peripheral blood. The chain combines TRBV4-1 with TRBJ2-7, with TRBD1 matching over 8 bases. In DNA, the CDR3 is TGCGCCAGCAGCCTTCAGACAGGGGATATGGGCGAGCAGTACTTC. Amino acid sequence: CASSLQTGDMGEQYF.